The 27 T cell receptor beta chains listed next were all sequenced from one sample in a study of cytomegalovirus exposure and HLA in healthy donors. A multiplex PCR was run with 60 Vbeta primers and 13 Jbeta primers. The method was immunoSEQ multiplex PCR; TCRdb's version includes in-frame clones alone and lacks a portion of them. The repertoire has about 170,000 clones, around three quarters of them found once; the top ten carry 1%. The sequencing input was PBMCs. The source of these receptors is a woman between 50 and 59 years old in good health and CMV-seropositive.

The rearrangement uses TRBV9 and TRBJ1-2, with TRBD1 matching 10 bases. Germline loops: CDR1 SGDLS, CDR2 YYNGEE. With V trimmed by 0 bases and J by 4 bases, 6 bases remained unmatched. The CDR3 runs to 16 residues. For the CDR3, the DNA is TGTGCCAGCAGCGTAGGGGGGACAGGGGCCGTCTATGGCTACACCTTC. This gives the protein CASSVGGTGAVYGYTF.

The chain uses TRBV7-2 and TRBJ1-6; no clear D. The CDR3 has 13 residues. Trimming removed 4 bases at V and 15 bases at J, with 16 bases between. The germline gives CDR1 SGHTA, CDR2 FQGNSA. The CDR3 nucleotides read TGTGCCAGCAGCTCCGTCGTTTTCCGTTTCCTCCACTTT. This gives the protein CASSSVVFRFLHF.

The chain links TRBV13 to TRBJ2-1; 7 nucleotides align to TRBD2. CDR3 length equals 14 residues. Losses at the gene ends were 5 bases for V and 8 bases for J; bases not matched to a gene: 9. Germline V gives CDR1 PRHDT, CDR2 FYEKMQ (reference sequence). The CDR3 loop is CASSPRAGADEQFF. DNA for the CDR3: TGTGCCAGCAGCCCTAGGGCGGGAGCGGATGAGCAGTTCTTC. The full variable domain, with the rest looked up from reference TRBV13 and TRBJ2-1, is AAGVIQSPRHLIKEKRETATLKCYPIPRHDTVYWYQQGPGQDPQFLISFYEKMQSDKGSIPDRFSAQQFSDYHSELNMSSLELGDSALYFCASSPRAGADEQFFGPGTRLTVL.

The gene calls are TRBV10-3 and TRBJ2-7; possibly TRBD1 for D (5 bases). Germline CDR1 and CDR2: ENHRY and SYGVKD. This CDR3 comprises 12 residues. Deletions cut 6 bases from V and 3 bases from J, with 9 bases between. This chain's CDR3 is CAIRVGDYEQYF. The CDR3 DNA reads as TGTGCCATCAGGGTAGGGGACTACGAGCAGTACTTC.

This chain connects TRBV9 to TRBJ1-6; D gene unclear. V dropped 3 bases and J dropped 7 bases, with 14 bases sitting between them. The length of the CDR3 is 15 residues. Germline values: CDR1 SGDLS, CDR2 YYNGEE. The CDR3 nucleotides read TGTGCCAGCAGCGAGCGGGGAGGGTACAATTCACCCCTCCACTTT. Translating gives CASSERGGYNSPLHF.

Only one count was recorded for this clone. The CDR3 nucleotides are TGCAGTGCTACGAGTTCCTACGAGCAGTACTTC. Amino acid sequence: CSATSSYEQYF. The chain couples TRBV20-1 to TRBJ2-7; D not certain. CDR1 is DFQATT, CDR2 SNEGSKA, per germline (reference sequence). V lost 4 bases and J 1 base, leaving 5 bases between the germline ends. This CDR3 spans 11 amino acids.

This chain joins TRBV5-1 and TRBJ2-1, with 12 bases fitting TRBD2. Trimming cost V 7 bases and J 7 bases; bases outside gene matches: 12. The CDR3 loop spans 16 amino acids. Germline V lookup: CDR1 SGHRS, CDR2 YFSETQ. CDR3 DNA: TGCGCCAGCTCCCGGCTAGCGGGAGGGGGCCAAAATGAGCAGTTCTTC. Protein sequence: CASSRLAGGGQNEQFF.

A word on this clone: Germline is not matched at one junction end, which may reflect a read error. The V and J genes are TRBV28 and TRBJ1-1, with unresolved D. CDR3 size: 12 residues. The germline V gene encodes CDR1 MDHEN and CDR2 SYDVKM. This CDR3 is CASSLVSSGLRF. CDR3 coding DNA: TGTGCCAGCAGTTTAGTGTCCAGCGGGCTACGCTTT.

CDR3 loop: CASSTEGSGSYGYTF. For the CDR3, the DNA is TGTGCCAGCAGTACCGAGGGATCAGGTTCCTATGGCTACACCTTC. V usage is TRBV27 and J usage is TRBJ1-2, with no clear D. Germline CDR1 is MNHEY and CDR2 is SMNVEV (reference sequence). The CDR3 covers 15 residues. The V and J ends lost 5 bases and 4 bases respectively, with 17 bases between them.

This rearrangement joins TRBV7-9 to TRBJ2-3; 8 nucleotides agree with TRBD2. J lost 5 bases, V lost 4 bases, and 14 bases had no gene match. This CDR3 is built from 17 residues. Germline CDR1 is SEHNR and CDR2 is FQNEAQ (reference sequence). DNA for the CDR3: TGTGCCAGCAGCTACCCCCAGGAGCGGGGGTTTAAAGATACGCAGTATTTT. This sequence encodes CASSYPQERGFKDTQYF.

This clone occurred a few times. J is TRBJ2-1 and V is TRBV2; tentatively, D is TRBD2 (6 bases). The V and J ends lost 4 bases and 4 bases respectively, with 14 bases between them. The CDR3 spans 15 residues. Looked up from germline, CDR1 is SNHLY and CDR2 is FYNNEI. This chain's CDR3 is CASSGVRREYNEQFF. Here the CDR3 DNA reads TGTGCCAGCAGTGGAGTACGTCGGGAGTACAATGAGCAGTTCTTC.

The chain combines TRBV7-2 with TRBJ2-1; D call uncertain. Germline CDR1 is SGHTA and CDR2 is FQGNSA. V was shortened by 2 bases and J by 6 bases, with 11 bases between the two germline ends. The CDR3 length is 14 residues. CDR3 coding DNA: TGTGCCAGCAGCTTACAAACCGGGTTCAATGAGCAGTTCTTC. It specifies CASSLQTGFNEQFF.

This clone was seen a few times. The chain recombines TRBV5-1 with TRBJ2-5; unclear D gene. Deletions cut 2 bases from V and 1 base from J, with 6 bases between. The CDR3 runs to 13 residues. The germline CDR1 and CDR2 sequences are SGHRS and YFSETQ. CDR3 residues: CASSFQVQETQYF. Here the CDR3 DNA reads TGCGCCAGCAGCTTTCAGGTCCAAGAGACCCAGTACTTC.

This clone came up a few times. Germline and junction disagree at one end, which may indicate a read error. V gene TRBV6-4 combines with J gene TRBJ1-1, with D unresolved. Germline V gene data show CDR1 as MRHNA and CDR2 as SNTAGT. This CDR3 is built from 13 residues. The CDR3 is CATSTTGNTEAFF. The CDR3, as DNA: TGTGCCACCAGTACGACGGGGAACACTGAAGCTTTCTTT.

V gene TRBV5-8 combines with J gene TRBJ2-1; D is ambiguous. CDR1 is SGHTS and CDR2 is YDEGEE in the germline V gene. The CDR3 length is 15 residues. Deletions cut 4 bases from V and 5 bases from J, with 16 bases between. In DNA form, the CDR3 reads TGTGCCAGCAGCCTGGATCCTATCTTTCACAATGAGCAGTTCTTC. This sequence encodes CASSLDPIFHNEQFF.

The chain combines TRBV4-1 with TRBJ1-2; D unclear. The CDR3 covers 18 residues. The V gene lost 0 bases and the J gene lost 1 base, with 18 bases spanning the gap. Germline V CDR1 and CDR2: MGHRA, YSYEKL. CDR3 residues: CASSQDGALRHLNYGYTF. CDR3 nucleotides: TGCGCCAGCAGCCAAGATGGCGCCCTTAGACACCTTAACTATGGCTACACCTTC.

Here the CDR3 DNA reads TGTGCCAGCAGTCGGGGGGGACTGAACACTGAAGCTTTCTTT. Protein: CASSRGGLNTEAFF. This chain links TRBV5-4 with TRBJ1-1; possible D gene TRBD1, 5 bases. Trimming removed 5 bases from V and 0 bases from J, with 11 bases in between. This CDR3 region has 14 residues. CDR1 is SGHNT and CDR2 is YYREEE in the germline V gene (reference sequence). Combining the CDR3 with reference TRBV5-4 and TRBJ1-1 gives the whole variable domain ETGVTQSPTHLIKTRGQQVTLRCSSQSGHNTVSWYQQALGQGPQFIFQYYREEENGRGNFPPRFSGLQFPNYSSELNVNALELDDSALYLCASSRGGLNTEAFFGQGTRLTVV.

This rearrangement joins TRBV7-2 to TRBJ2-2; TRBD1 matches 7 bases. The CDR3 contains 19 residues. V shed 0 bases and J 5 bases; nucleotides not matched to a gene: 15. CDR1 and CDR2 from the germline V gene are SGHTA and FQGNSA. CDR3 sequence: CASSLAPRDRSAVTGELFF. In nucleotides, the CDR3 is TGTGCCAGCAGCTTAGCCCCCAGGGACAGATCCGCGGTGACCGGGGAGCTGTTTTTT. The entire variable domain, with the rest obtained from reference TRBV7-2 and TRBJ2-2, is as follows: GAGVSQSPSNKVTEKGKDVELRCDPISGHTALYWYRQSLGQGLEFLIYFQGNSAPDKSGLPSDRFSAERTGGSVSTLTIQRTQQEDSAVYLCASSLAPRDRSAVTGELFFGEGSRLTVL.

The chain links TRBV28 to TRBJ2-7; 8 nucleotides agree with TRBD1. Germline CDR1 reads MDHEN; CDR2 reads SYDVKM. The CDR3 loop spans 13 amino acids. Germline trimming cut 6 bases from V and 12 bases from J; bases unmatched to any gene: 13. The CDR3, as DNA: TGTGCCAGCAGCCTCCCTTTGACAGGGGTCTCGTACTTC. Its translation is CASSLPLTGVSYF.

V and J are TRBV30 and TRBJ2-1; D gene uncertain. The length of the CDR3 is 13 residues. Germline values: CDR1 GTSNPN, CDR2 SVGIG (reference sequence). V was trimmed by 0 bases and J by 5 bases, leaving 8 bases between them. This CDR3 is CAWSVLRHNEQFF. The CDR3 bases are TGTGCCTGGAGTGTCCTCAGGCACAATGAGCAGTTCTTC.

CDR3 residues: CASSKDRGRGSPLHF. The CDR3 region has the DNA TGCGCCAGCAGCAAGGACAGGGGGCGAGGTTCACCCCTCCACTTT. V and J are TRBV5-1 and TRBJ1-6; 11 nucleotides align to TRBD1. Germline lookup yields CDR1 SGHRS and CDR2 YFSETQ. There are 15 residues in the CDR3. With 4 bases clipped from V and 9 bases from J, the junction kept 6 bases outside the gene matches.

The CDR3, as DNA: TGCGCCAGCAGCTATTCACCGGGACAGCACACCGGGGAGCTGTTTTTT. Translation: CASSYSPGQHTGELFF. The rearrangement links TRBV5-1 to TRBJ2-2, with 7 bases that match TRBD1. V shed 3 bases, J shed 3 bases, and the junction held 8 bases outside the gene matches. The length of the CDR3 is 16 residues. Germline values: CDR1 SGHRS, CDR2 YFSETQ.

This rearrangement joins TRBV2 to TRBJ2-1; no firm D call. The CDR3 loop spans 13 amino acids. Germline CDR1 and CDR2: SNHLY and FYNNEI. Deletions cut 3 bases from V and 5 bases from J, with 8 bases between. The CDR3 sequence is CASSDDWHNEQFF. DNA of the CDR3: TGTGCCAGCAGTGATGACTGGCACAATGAGCAGTTCTTC.

The chain has TRBV6-6 and TRBJ1-2; 7 nucleotides line up with TRBD1. Germline V gene lookup returns CDR1 MNHNY and CDR2 SVGAGI (reference sequence). CDR3 length equals 15 residues. Unmatched junction bases numbered 9, after V lost 4 bases and J lost 4 bases. As DNA, the CDR3 is TGTGCCAGCAGTTCCGCAGGGGGTAGGAGCTATGGCTACACCTTC. It specifies CASSSAGGRSYGYTF.

This chain connects TRBV5-1 to TRBJ1-3, with D unresolved. Germline V CDR1 and CDR2: SGHRS, YFSETQ. Trimming pared 7 bases from V and 10 bases from J, leaving 18 bases between. This CDR3 is 13 amino acids long. The CDR3 is CASYPSPGSTIYF. The CDR3 region has the DNA TGCGCCAGCTATCCCTCTCCCGGTAGTACCATATATTTT.

With respect to this clone: The same CDR3 is also encoded by other DNA sequences in this sample. The chain couples TRBV7-3 to TRBJ1-6; no firm D call. V dropped 5 bases and J dropped 7 bases, with 9 bases sitting between them. This CDR3 contains 13 residues. The germline V gene has CDR1 SGHTA and CDR2 FQGTGA. In DNA form, the CDR3 reads TGTGCCAGCAGCCCGGGAGGGAATTCACCCCTCCACTTT. Translating gives CASSPGGNSPLHF. The complete variable domain, with remaining parts taken from reference TRBV7-3 and TRBJ1-6, reads GAGVSQTPSNKVTEKGKYVELRCDPISGHTALYWYRQSLGQGPEFLIYFQGTGAADDSGLPNDRFFAVRPEGSVSTLKIQRTERGDSAVYLCASSPGGNSPLHFGNGTRLTVT.

This clone came up once. The V gene is TRBV5-1, the J gene TRBJ2-7, with D unresolved. The CDR3 consists of 10 residues. Trimming cost V 7 bases and J 6 bases, with 8 bases left between them. Germline V CDR1 and CDR2: SGHRS, YFSETQ. CDR3 sequence: CASLSLEQYF. DNA for the CDR3: TGCGCCAGCTTATCCCTCGAGCAGTACTTC.